The sequence of this T cell receptor (beta chain) was determined in a study of breast tumors, draining lymph nodes, adjacent tissues. The CDR3 loop spans 16 amino acids. Unmatched junction bases numbered 11, after V lost 3 bases and J lost 5 bases. The germline V gene encodes CDR1 SQVTM and CDR2 ANQGSEA. TCRdb called the multiplex PCR reads again in MiXCR, with one record for every CDR3 protein. The table records about 180,000 distinct CDR3 sequences, roughly 30% of them present only once. Findings and caveats of the study: Tumor TCR diversity was below lymph nodes but above nontumor tissue.

This clonotype was observed many times. Its antigen is as yet unknown. Breast cancer patients provided tissue from their axillary draining lymph nodes. The specimen sequenced was axillary lymph node tissue. The chain is built from TRBV29-1 and TRBJ2-1, with 9 positions matching TRBD1. The receptor was isolated from a female donor with breast cancer. Some clones in this sample may be carry-over from other donors' samples. The chain's CDR3 is CSVDWDRVLRDNEQFF. For the CDR3, the DNA is TGCAGCGTTGATTGGGACAGGGTCCTTAGGGACAATGAGCAGTTCTTC.